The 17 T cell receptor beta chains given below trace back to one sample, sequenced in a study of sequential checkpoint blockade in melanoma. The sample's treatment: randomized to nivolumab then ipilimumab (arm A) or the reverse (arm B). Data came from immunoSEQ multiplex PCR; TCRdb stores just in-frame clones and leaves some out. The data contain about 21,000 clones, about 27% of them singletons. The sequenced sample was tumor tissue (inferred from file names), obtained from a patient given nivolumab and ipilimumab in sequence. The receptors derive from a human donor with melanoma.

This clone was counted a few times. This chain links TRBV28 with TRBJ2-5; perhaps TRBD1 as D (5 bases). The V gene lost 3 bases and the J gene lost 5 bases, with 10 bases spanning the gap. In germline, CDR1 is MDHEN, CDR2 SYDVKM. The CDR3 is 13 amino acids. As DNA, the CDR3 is TGTGCCAGCAGTTTCTGGTCAGGGGAGACCCAGTACTTC. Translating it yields CASSFWSGETQYF.

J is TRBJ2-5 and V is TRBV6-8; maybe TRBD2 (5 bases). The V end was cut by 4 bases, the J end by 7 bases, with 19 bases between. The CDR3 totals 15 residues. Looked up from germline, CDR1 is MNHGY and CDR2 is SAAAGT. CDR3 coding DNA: TGTGCCAGCAGTTCTTCTGGGCAGCGAGGAGGGACCCAGTACTTC. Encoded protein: CASSSSGQRGGTQYF.

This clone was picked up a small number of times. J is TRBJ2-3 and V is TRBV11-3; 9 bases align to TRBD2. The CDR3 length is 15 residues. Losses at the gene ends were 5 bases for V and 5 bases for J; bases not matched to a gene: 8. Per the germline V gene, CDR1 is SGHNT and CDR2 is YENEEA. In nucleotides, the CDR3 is TGTGCCAGCAGCATCCCCGGGACTAGCCTAGATACGCAGTATTTT. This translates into CASSIPGTSLDTQYF.

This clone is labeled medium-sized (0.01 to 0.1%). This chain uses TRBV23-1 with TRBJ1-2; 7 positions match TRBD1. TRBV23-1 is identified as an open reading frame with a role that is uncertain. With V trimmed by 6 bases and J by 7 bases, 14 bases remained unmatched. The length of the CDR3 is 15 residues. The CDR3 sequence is CASSQGDVPVGGYTF. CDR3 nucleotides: TGCGCCAGCAGCCAGGGGGACGTGCCGGTCGGTGGCTACACCTTC.

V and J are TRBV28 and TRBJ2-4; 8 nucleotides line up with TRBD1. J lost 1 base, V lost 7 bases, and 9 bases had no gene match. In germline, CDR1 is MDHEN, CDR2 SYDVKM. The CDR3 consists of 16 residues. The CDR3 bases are TGTGCCAGCATCTCCCACAGGGGGTGGGCCAAAAACATTCAGTACTTC. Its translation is CASISHRGWAKNIQYF. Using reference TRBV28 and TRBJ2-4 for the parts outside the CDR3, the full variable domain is DVKVTQSSRYLVKRTGEKVFLECVQDMDHENMFWYRQDPGLGLRLIYFSYDVKMKEKGDIPEGYSVSREKKERFSLILESASTNQTSMYLCASISHRGWAKNIQYFGAGTRLSVL.

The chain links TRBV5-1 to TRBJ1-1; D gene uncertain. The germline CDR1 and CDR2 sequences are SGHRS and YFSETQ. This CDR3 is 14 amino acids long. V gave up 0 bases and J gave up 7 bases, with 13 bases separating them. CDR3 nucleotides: TGCGCCAGCAGCTTGGCCGCACAGTCGAGTGAAGCTTTCTTT. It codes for CASSLAAQSSEAFF.

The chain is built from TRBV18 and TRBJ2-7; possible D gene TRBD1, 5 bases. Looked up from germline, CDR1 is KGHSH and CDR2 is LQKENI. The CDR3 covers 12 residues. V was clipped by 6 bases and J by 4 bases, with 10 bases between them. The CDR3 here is CASSSTEYEQYF. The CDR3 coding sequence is TGTGCCAGCTCTTCGACAGAATACGAGCAGTACTTC.

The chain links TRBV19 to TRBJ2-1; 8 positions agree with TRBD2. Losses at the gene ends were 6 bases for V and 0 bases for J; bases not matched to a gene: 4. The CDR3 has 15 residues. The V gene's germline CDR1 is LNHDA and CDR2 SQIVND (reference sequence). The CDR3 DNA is TGTGCCAGTAGCCGGGGGGGTAGCTCCTACAATGAGCAGTTCTTC. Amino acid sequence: CASSRGGSSYNEQFF. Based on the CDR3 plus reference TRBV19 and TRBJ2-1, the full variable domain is DGGITQSPKYLFRKEGQNVTLSCEQNLNHDAMYWYRQDPGQGLRLIYYSQIVNDFQKGDIAEGYSVSREKKESFPLTVTSAQKNPTAFYLCASSRGGSSYNEQFFGPGTRLTVL.

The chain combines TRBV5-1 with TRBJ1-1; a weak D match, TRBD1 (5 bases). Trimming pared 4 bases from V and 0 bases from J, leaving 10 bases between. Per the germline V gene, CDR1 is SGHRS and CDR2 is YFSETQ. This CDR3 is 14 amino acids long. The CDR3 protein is CASSPARVNTEAFF. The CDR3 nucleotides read TGCGCCAGCAGCCCCGCCAGGGTGAACACTGAAGCTTTCTTT.

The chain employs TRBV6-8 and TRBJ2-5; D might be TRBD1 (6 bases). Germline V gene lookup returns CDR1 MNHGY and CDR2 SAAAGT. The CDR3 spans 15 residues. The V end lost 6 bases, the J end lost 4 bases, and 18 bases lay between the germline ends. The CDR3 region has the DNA TGTGCCAGCAGAAAGGGGGAATTTGTAGGAGAGACCCAGTACTTC. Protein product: CASRKGEFVGETQYF.

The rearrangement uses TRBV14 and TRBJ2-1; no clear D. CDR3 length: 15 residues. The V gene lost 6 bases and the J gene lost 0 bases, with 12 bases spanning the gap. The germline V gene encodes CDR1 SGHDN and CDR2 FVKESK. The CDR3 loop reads CASRRTGSSYNEQFF. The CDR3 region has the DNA TGTGCCAGCAGACGAACTGGTAGCTCCTACAATGAGCAGTTCTTC. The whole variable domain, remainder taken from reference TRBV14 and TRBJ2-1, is EAGVTQFPSHSVIEKGQTVTLRCDPISGHDNLYWYRRVMGKEIKFLLHFVKESKQDESGMPNNRFLAERTGGTYSTLKVQPAELEDSGVYFCASRRTGSSYNEQFFGPGTRLTVL.

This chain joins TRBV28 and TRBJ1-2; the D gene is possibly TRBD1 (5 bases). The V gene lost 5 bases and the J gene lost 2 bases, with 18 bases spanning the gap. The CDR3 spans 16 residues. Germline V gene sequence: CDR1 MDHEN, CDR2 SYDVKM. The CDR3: CASSLHKGRGNYGYTF. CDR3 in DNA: TGTGCCAGCAGTCTACATAAGGGTCGGGGGAACTATGGCTACACCTTC.

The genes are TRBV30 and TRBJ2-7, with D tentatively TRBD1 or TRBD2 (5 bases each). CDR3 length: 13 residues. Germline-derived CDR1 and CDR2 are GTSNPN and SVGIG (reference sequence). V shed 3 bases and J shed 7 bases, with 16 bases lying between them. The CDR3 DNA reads TGTGCCTGGAGCCCGGGGCGAGTTAGGGAGCAGTACTTC. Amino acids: CAWSPGRVREQYF.

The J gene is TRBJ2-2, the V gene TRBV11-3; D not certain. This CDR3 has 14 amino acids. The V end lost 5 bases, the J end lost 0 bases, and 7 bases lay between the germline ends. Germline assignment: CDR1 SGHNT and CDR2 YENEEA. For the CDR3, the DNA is TGTGCCAGCAGCCCAACTACGAACACCGGGGAGCTGTTTTTT. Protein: CASSPTTNTGELFF.

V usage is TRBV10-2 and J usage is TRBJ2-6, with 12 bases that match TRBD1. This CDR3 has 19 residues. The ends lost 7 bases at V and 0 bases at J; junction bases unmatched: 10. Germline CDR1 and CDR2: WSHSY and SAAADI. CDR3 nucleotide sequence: TGCGCCAGCAAGAAAGGAGGGGACAGGGGGCTCTCTGGGGCCAACGTCCTGACTTTC. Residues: CASKKGGDRGLSGANVLTF.

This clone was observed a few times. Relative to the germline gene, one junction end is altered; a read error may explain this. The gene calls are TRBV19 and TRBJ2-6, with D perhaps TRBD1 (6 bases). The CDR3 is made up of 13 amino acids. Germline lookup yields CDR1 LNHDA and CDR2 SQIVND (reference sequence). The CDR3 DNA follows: TGTGCCAGTAGTATAATAGGGGGCAACGTCCTGACTTTC. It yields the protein CASSIIGGNVLTF.

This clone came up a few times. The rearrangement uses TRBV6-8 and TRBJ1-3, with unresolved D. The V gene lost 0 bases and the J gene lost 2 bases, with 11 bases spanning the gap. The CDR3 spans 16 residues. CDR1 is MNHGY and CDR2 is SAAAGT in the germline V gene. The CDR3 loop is CASSYSTSSTGNTIYF. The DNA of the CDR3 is TGTGCCAGCAGTTACTCGACGTCTAGTACTGGAAACACCATATATTTT.